This T cell receptor beta chain was identified in a study of T cells after yellow fever vaccination. Findings and limits, study-wide: Highly abundant clonotypes carried over from the bulk population could end up in FACS-sorted repertoires as contaminants.

Via MiXCR, TCRdb re-called the 5' RACE reads, giving one row per CDR3 protein. The sample holds some 54,000 distinct CDR3 sequences, 6.5% to 8% seen once. CDR3 length equals 12 residues. V was clipped by 3 bases and J by 3 bases; unmatched bases: 0. From germline, CDR1 is DFQATT and CDR2 SNEGSKA (reference sequence). This clonotype was counted many times. This receptor was identified in a man aged 18-30 years who received the YFV17D yellow fever vaccine. The material sequenced was CD8+ T cells not binding an NS4B(214-222) dextramer, sorted from PBMCs, taken about 41 days after the first yellow fever vaccination. The rearrangement joins TRBV20-1 to TRBJ2-3; 7 nucleotides align to TRBD2. CDR3 nucleotides: TGCAGTGCTAGCGGGGGGACAGATACGCAGTATTTT. Translated: CSASGGTDTQYF.